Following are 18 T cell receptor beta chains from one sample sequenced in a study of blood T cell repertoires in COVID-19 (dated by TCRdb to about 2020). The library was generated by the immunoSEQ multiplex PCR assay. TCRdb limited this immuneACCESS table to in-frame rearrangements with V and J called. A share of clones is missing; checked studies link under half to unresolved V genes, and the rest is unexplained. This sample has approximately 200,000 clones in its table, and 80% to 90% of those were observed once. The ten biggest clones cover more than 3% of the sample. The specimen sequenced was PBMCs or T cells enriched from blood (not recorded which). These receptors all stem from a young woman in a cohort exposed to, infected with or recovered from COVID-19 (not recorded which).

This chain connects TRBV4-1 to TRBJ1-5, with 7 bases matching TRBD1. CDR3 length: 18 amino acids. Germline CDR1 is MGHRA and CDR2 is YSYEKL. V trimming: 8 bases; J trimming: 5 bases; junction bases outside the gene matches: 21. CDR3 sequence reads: CASPLTLSPGQFYQPQHF. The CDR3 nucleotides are TGCGCCAGCCCGCTAACACTCTCACCGGGACAGTTCTATCAGCCCCAGCATTTT.

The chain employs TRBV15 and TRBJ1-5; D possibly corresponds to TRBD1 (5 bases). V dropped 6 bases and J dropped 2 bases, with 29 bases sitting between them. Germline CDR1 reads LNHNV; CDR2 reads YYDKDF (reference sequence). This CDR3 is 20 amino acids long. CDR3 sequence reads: CATRGLGLQLGTGGNQPQHF. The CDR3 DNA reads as TGTGCCACCAGGGGACTCGGACTGCAATTAGGGACTGGAGGCAATCAGCCCCAGCATTTT. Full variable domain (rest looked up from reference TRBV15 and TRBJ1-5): DAMVIQNPRYQVTQFGKPVTLSCSQTLNHNVMYWYQQKSSQAPKLLFHYYDKDFNNEADTPDNFQSRRPNTSFCFLDIRSPGLGDTAMYLCATRGLGLQLGTGGNQPQHFGDGTRLSIL.

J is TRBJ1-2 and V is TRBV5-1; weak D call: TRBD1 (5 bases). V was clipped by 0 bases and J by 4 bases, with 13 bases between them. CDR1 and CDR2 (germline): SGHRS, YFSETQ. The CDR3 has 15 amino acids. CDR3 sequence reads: CASSLAGGDTYGYTF. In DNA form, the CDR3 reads TGCGCCAGCAGCTTGGCTGGGGGGGATACCTATGGCTACACCTTC.

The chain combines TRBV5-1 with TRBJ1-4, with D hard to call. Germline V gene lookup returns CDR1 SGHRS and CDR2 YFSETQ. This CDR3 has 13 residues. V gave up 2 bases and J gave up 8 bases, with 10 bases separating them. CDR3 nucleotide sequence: TGCGCCAGCAGCTTACCAGGCGGGGAAAAACTGTTTTTT. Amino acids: CASSLPGGEKLFF. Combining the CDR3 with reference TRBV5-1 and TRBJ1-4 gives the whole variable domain KAGVTQTPRYLIKTRGQQVTLSCSPISGHRSVSWYQQTPGQGLQFLFEYFSETQRNKGNFPGRFSGRQFSNSRSEMNVSTLELGDSALYLCASSLPGGEKLFFGSGTQLSVL.

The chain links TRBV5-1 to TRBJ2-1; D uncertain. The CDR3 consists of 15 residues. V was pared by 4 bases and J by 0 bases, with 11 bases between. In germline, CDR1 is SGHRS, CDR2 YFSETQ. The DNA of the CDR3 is TGCGCCAGCAGCCGTACACTAAGCTCCTACAATGAGCAGTTCTTC. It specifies CASSRTLSSYNEQFF.

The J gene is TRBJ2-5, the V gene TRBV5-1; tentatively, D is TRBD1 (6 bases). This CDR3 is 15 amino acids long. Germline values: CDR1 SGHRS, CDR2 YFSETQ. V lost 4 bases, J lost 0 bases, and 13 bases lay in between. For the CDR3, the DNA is TGCGCCAGCAGCCTTGGAACAGGGAACCAAGAGACCCAGTACTTC. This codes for CASSLGTGNQETQYF.

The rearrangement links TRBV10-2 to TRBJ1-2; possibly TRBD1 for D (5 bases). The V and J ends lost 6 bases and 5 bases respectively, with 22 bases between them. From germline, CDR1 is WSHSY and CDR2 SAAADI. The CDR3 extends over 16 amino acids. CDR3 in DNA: TGCGCCAGCAGGCAGCCCAGGCAGGGCGGGATTTATGGCTACACCTTC. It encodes CASRQPRQGGIYGYTF.

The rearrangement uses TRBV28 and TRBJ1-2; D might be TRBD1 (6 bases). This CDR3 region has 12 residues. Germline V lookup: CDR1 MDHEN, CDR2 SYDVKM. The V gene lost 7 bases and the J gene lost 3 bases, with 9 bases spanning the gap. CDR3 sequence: CASNSGDYGYTF. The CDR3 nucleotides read TGTGCCAGCAATTCAGGGGACTATGGCTACACCTTC.

The CDR3 reads CASRVTGSTEAFF. The CDR3 region has the DNA TGTGCCAGCAGGGTGACAGGGAGCACTGAAGCTTTCTTT. The rearrangement links TRBV2 to TRBJ1-1, with TRBD1 matching 7 bases. The V and J ends lost 6 bases and 4 bases, in that order; junction bases with no gene match: 5. CDR3 length: 13 amino acids. Germline V gene data show CDR1 as SNHLY and CDR2 as FYNNEI.

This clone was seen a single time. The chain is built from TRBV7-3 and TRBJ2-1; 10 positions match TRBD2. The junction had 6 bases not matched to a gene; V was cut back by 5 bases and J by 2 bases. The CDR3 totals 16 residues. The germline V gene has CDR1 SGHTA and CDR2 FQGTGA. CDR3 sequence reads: CASSVAGTSAYNEQFF. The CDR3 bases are TGTGCCAGCAGCGTAGCCGGGACTAGCGCCTACAATGAGCAGTTCTTC.

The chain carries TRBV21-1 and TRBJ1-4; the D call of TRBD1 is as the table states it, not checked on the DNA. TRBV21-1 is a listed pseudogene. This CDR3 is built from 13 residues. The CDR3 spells CASLQQVREKLFF. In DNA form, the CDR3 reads TGTGCCAGCTTGCAACAGGTTCGGGAAAAACTGTTTTTT.

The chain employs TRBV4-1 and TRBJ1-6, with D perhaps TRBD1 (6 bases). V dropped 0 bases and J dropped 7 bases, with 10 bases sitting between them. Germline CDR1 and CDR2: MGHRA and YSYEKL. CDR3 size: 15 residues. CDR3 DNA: TGCGCCAGCAGCCAAGAGGGGGGGCCGAATTCACCCCTCCACTTT. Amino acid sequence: CASSQEGGPNSPLHF.

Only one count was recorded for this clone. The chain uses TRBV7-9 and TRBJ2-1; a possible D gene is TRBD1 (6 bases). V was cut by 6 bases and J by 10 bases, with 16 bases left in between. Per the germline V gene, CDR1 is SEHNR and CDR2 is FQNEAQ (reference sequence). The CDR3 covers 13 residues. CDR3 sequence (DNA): TGTGCCAGCAGGTCAGACAGGCCCCACGAGCAGTTCTTC. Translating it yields CASRSDRPHEQFF.

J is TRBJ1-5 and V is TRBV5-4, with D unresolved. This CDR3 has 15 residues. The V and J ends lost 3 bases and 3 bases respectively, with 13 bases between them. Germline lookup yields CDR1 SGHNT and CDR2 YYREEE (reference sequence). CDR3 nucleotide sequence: TGTGCCAGCAGCTCCGATCAGGCTCCCAATCAGCCCCAGCATTTT. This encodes CASSSDQAPNQPQHF.

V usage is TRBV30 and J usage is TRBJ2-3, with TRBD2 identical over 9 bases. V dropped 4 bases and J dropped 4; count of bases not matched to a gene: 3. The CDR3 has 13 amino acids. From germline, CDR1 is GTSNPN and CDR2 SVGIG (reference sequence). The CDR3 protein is CAWKAGGADTQYF. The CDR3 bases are TGTGCCTGGAAGGCGGGAGGGGCAGATACGCAGTATTTT.

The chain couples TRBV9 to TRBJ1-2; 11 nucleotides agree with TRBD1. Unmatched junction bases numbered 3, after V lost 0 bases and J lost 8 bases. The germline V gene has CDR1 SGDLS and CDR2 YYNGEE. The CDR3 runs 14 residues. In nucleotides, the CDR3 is TGTGCCAGCAGCGTAGCGGGACAGGGGGAAGGCTACACCTTC. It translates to CASSVAGQGEGYTF.

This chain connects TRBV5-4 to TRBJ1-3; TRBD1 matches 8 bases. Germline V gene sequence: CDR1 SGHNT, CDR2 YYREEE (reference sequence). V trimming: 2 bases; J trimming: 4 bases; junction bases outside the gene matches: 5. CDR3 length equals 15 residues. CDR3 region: CASSLQTGDGNTIYF. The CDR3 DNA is TGTGCCAGCAGCTTACAGACAGGGGACGGAAACACCATATATTTT.

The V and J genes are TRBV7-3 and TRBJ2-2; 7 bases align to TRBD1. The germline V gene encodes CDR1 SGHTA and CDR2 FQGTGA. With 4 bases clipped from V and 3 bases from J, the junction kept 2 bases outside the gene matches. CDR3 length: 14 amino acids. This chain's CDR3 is CASSSGQHTGELFF. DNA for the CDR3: TGTGCCAGCAGCTCGGGACAGCACACCGGGGAGCTGTTTTTT.